This is a list of T cell receptor beta chains from one sample in a study of T cells in Graves' hyperthyroidism and ophthalmopathy. TCRdb fed the multiplex PCR reads into MiXCR, producing one record per CDR3 protein. The sample shows some 400,000 distinct CDR3 sequences, about 13% of them seen only once. The specimen was blood. These receptors were obtained from a young man with Graves' hyperthyroidism that later progressed to Graves' ophthalmopathy. Each CDR3 is given with its conserved first and last residue. The D gene is left open where the match is weak. The listing skips clone size in some rows; elsewhere it reads once, few, many or a size class.

J gene: TRBJ1-2; clone size: many; V gene: TRBV12-3/TRBV12-4; D gene: .; CDR3 protein: CASSIQDYGYTF; CDR3 DNA: TGTGCCAGCAGTATACAGGACTATGGCTACACCTTC
J gene: TRBJ1-2; clone size: many; V gene: TRBV3-1; D gene: .; CDR3 protein: CASSQAGGNYGYTF; CDR3 DNA: TGTGCCAGCAGCCAAGCTGGCGGAAACTATGGCTACACCTTC
J gene: TRBJ2-5; clone size: many; V gene: TRBV7-9; D gene: .; CDR3 protein: CASSPQGFQETQYF; CDR3 DNA: TGTGCCAGCAGCCCCCAGGGATTTCAAGAGACCCAGTACTTC
J gene: TRBJ1-3; clone size: few; V gene: TRBV9; D gene: TRBD1; CDR3 protein: CASSGRQGLSGNTIYF; CDR3 DNA: TGTGCCAGCAGCGGACGACAGGGGCTGTCGGGAAACACCATATATTTT
J gene: TRBJ2-2; clone size: many; V gene: TRBV4-2; D gene: .; CDR3 protein: CASSQAPEGPTGELFF; CDR3 DNA: TGTGCCAGCAGCCAAGCGCCTGAGGGTCCCACCGGGGAGCTGTTTTTT
J gene: TRBJ2-5; clone size: few; V gene: TRBV6-1; D gene: .; CDR3 protein: CASSEEPLLWETQYF; CDR3 DNA: TGTGCCAGCAGTGAAGAGCCACTACTTTGGGAGACCCAGTACTTC
J gene: TRBJ2-3; clone size: many; V gene: TRBV27; D gene: .; CDR3 protein: CASSLNNPTDTQYF; CDR3 DNA: TGTGCCAGCAGTTTAAACAACCCCACAGATACGCAGTATTTT
J gene: TRBJ1-5; clone size: many; V gene: TRBV28; D gene: .; CDR3 protein: CASSSPYVGPGSNQPQHF; CDR3 DNA: TGTGCCAGCAGTTCCCCCTACGTGGGGCCGGGGAGCAATCAGCCCCAGCATTTT
J gene: TRBJ1-1; clone size: .; V gene: TRBV5-1; D gene: TRBD1; CDR3 protein: CTSSILPGQLEAFF; CDR3 DNA: TGCACCAGCAGCATACTACCGGGACAGCTTGAAGCTTTCTTT
J gene: TRBJ2-7; clone size: many; V gene: TRBV18; D gene: .; CDR3 protein: CASSPPYSSYEQYF; CDR3 DNA: TGTGCCAGCTCACCACCCTACAGCTCCTACGAGCAGTACTTC
J gene: TRBJ2-1; clone size: few; V gene: TRBV10-3; D gene: TRBD1; CDR3 protein: CAISNPDRGSYNEQFF; CDR3 DNA: TGTGCCATCAGTAATCCGGACAGGGGCTCCTACAATGAGCAGTTCTTC
J gene: TRBJ2-5; clone size: .; V gene: TRBV4-1; D gene: .; CDR3 protein: CASSRLEGGTQYF; CDR3 DNA: TGCGCCAGCAGCCGCCTCGAAGGGGGGACCCAGTACTTC
J gene: TRBJ1-1; clone size: .; V gene: TRBV29-1; D gene: TRBD1; CDR3 protein: CSGGQGLNTEALF; CDR3 DNA: TGCAGCGGAGGACAGGGGCTGAACACTGAAGCTCTCTTT
J gene: TRBJ2-5; clone size: .; V gene: TRBV5-5; D gene: .; CDR3 protein: CASSLGPGTQQETQYF; CDR3 DNA: TGTGCCAGCAGCTTGGGCCCGGGGACCCAACAAGAGACCCAGTACTTC
J gene: TRBJ2-2; clone size: .; V gene: TRBV27; D gene: .; CDR3 protein: CASSFLSGRPTGELFF; CDR3 DNA: TGTGCCAGCAGTTTCCTGTCGGGGCGCCCCACCGGGGAGCTGTTTTTT
J gene: TRBJ1-1; clone size: .; V gene: TRBV6-2/TRBV6-3; D gene: .; CDR3 protein: CASSYLGEGFMNTEAFF; CDR3 DNA: TGTGCCAGCAGTTACCTTGGGGAGGGTTTCATGAACACTGAAGCTTTCTTT
J gene: TRBJ1-3; clone size: .; V gene: TRBV9; D gene: TRBD1; CDR3 protein: CASRQGASSGNTIYF; CDR3 DNA: TGTGCCAGCAGACAGGGGGCATCGTCTGGAAACACCATATATTTT
J gene: TRBJ1-6; clone size: .; V gene: TRBV7-9; D gene: .; CDR3 protein: CASSLDGDYNSPLHF; CDR3 DNA: TGTGCCAGCAGCTTAGACGGGGACTATAATTCACCCCTCCACTTT
J gene: TRBJ2-3; clone size: once; V gene: TRBV10-3; D gene: .; CDR3 protein: CAITGGAIDTQYF; CDR3 DNA: TGTGCCATCACTGGGGGGGCGATAGATACGCAGTATTTT
J gene: TRBJ1-6; clone size: .; V gene: TRBV3-1; D gene: .; CDR3 protein: CASSPYLGPRASPNSPLHF; CDR3 DNA: TGTGCCAGCAGCCCCTACCTGGGCCCCAGGGCCTCGCCAAATTCACCCCTCCACTTT
J gene: TRBJ2-3; clone size: many; V gene: TRBV12-3/TRBV12-4; D gene: .; CDR3 protein: CASSFERISTDTQYF; CDR3 DNA: TGTGCCAGCAGTTTCGAGCGGATTAGCACAGATACGCAGTATTTT
J gene: TRBJ1-2; clone size: many; V gene: TRBV11-1; D gene: .; CDR3 protein: CASSPRGGVPYGYTF; CDR3 DNA: TGTGCCAGCAGCCCTAGAGGGGGGGTGCCCTATGGCTACACCTTC
J gene: TRBJ1-1; clone size: many; V gene: TRBV18; D gene: .; CDR3 protein: CASSPSRQDEAFF; CDR3 DNA: TGTGCCAGCTCACCAAGCCGACAGGATGAAGCTTTCTTT
J gene: TRBJ1-5; clone size: few; V gene: TRBV6-9; D gene: .; CDR3 protein: CASSYRVGSGAQHF; CDR3 DNA: TGTGCCAGCAGTTACAGGGTCGGGTCGGGGGCCCAGCATTTT
J gene: TRBJ2-5; clone size: many; V gene: TRBV28; D gene: TRBD1; CDR3 protein: CASSLLDRVYGETQYF; CDR3 DNA: TGTGCCAGCAGCCTCCTTGACAGGGTATATGGAGAGACCCAGTACTTC
J gene: TRBJ1-3; clone size: few; V gene: TRBV5-1; D gene: TRBD1; CDR3 protein: CASSTTGGRSGNTIYF; CDR3 DNA: TGCGCCAGCAGCACAACAGGGGGCCGCTCTGGAAACACCATATATTTT
J gene: TRBJ2-2; clone size: many; V gene: TRBV6-1; D gene: .; CDR3 protein: CASSYAGQLTGELFF; CDR3 DNA: TGTGCCAGCAGTTACGCGGGACAGCTCACCGGGGAGCTGTTTTTT
J gene: TRBJ2-7; clone size: few; V gene: TRBV7-6; D gene: TRBD2; CDR3 protein: CASSLAGGSGDSSYEQYF; CDR3 DNA: TGTGCCAGCAGCTTAGCGGGTGGTAGCGGGGATAGCTCCTACGAGCAGTACTTC
J gene: TRBJ2-7; clone size: few; V gene: TRBV15; D gene: TRBD1; CDR3 protein: CATSRPGQGNTYEQYF; CDR3 DNA: TGTGCCACCAGCAGACCGGGACAGGGGAATACCTACGAGCAGTACTTC
J gene: TRBJ2-7; clone size: few; V gene: TRBV18; D gene: TRBD1; CDR3 protein: CASSPSGQNYEQYF; CDR3 DNA: TGTGCCAGCTCACCTTCGGGACAGAACTACGAGCAGTACTTC
J gene: TRBJ2-1; clone size: many; V gene: TRBV2; D gene: .; CDR3 protein: CASTSGTNNEQFF; CDR3 DNA: TGTGCCAGCACCTCAGGGACCAACAATGAGCAGTTCTTC
J gene: TRBJ1-2; clone size: many; V gene: TRBV28; D gene: .; CDR3 protein: CASSFRGGGGYTF; CDR3 DNA: TGTGCCAGCAGTTTTCGGGGGGGTGGTGGCTACACCTTC
J gene: TRBJ2-7; clone size: few; V gene: TRBV19; D gene: .; CDR3 protein: CASSIGTAHTYEQYF; CDR3 DNA: TGTGCCAGTAGTATCGGGACTGCGCATACCTACGAGCAGTACTTC
J gene: TRBJ2-3; clone size: .; V gene: TRBV7-3; D gene: .; CDR3 protein: CASSLPTTAGGGPPSTDTQYF; CDR3 DNA: TGTGCCAGCAGCTTACCGACCACCGCAGGGGGGGGTCCCCCCTCCACAGATACGCAGTATTTT
J gene: TRBJ1-6; clone size: .; V gene: TRBV19; D gene: TRBD1; CDR3 protein: CASSKRQGDSPLHF; CDR3 DNA: TGTGCCAGTAGTAAAAGACAGGGTGATTCACCCCTCCACTTT
J gene: TRBJ1-1; clone size: many; V gene: TRBV12-3/TRBV12-4; D gene: .; CDR3 protein: CASSLVYSEAFF; CDR3 DNA: TGTGCCAGCAGTTTAGTGTACTCTGAAGCTTTCTTT
J gene: TRBJ1-3; clone size: few; V gene: TRBV29-1; D gene: .; CDR3 protein: CSAYSPGNTIYF; CDR3 DNA: TGCAGCGCCTACTCCCCTGGAAACACCATATATTTT
J gene: TRBJ2-5; clone size: .; V gene: TRBV12-3/TRBV12-4; D gene: TRBD2; CDR3 protein: CASRTGLAAETRYF; CDR3 DNA: TGTGCCAGCAGGACGGGACTAGCGGCCGAGACCCGGTACTTC
J gene: TRBJ2-1; clone size: .; V gene: TRBV19; D gene: TRBD2; CDR3 protein: CASSIGGGGHGEQFF; CDR3 DNA: TGTGCCAGTAGTATAGGAGGCGGGGGGCATGGCGAGCAGTTCTTC
J gene: TRBJ1-1; clone size: .; V gene: TRBV10-2; D gene: TRBD1; CDR3 protein: CASSVTGTTEAFF; CDR3 DNA: TGCGCCAGCAGTGTGACAGGGACCACTGAAGCTTTCTTT
J gene: TRBJ1-5; clone size: many; V gene: TRBV28; D gene: .; CDR3 protein: CASSVKGFGNQPQHF; CDR3 DNA: TGTGCCAGCAGTGTAAAGGGGTTTGGCAATCAGCCCCAGCATTTT
J gene: TRBJ2-5; clone size: many; V gene: TRBV7-2; D gene: .; CDR3 protein: CASSLAPRETQYF; CDR3 DNA: TGTGCCAGCAGCTTAGCTCCTCGGGAGACCCAGTACTTC
J gene: TRBJ2-5; clone size: many; V gene: TRBV18; D gene: TRBD2; CDR3 protein: CASSPRTGGQETQYF; CDR3 DNA: TGTGCCAGCTCACCAAGAACGGGGGGACAAGAGACCCAGTACTTC
J gene: TRBJ1-1; clone size: many; V gene: TRBV5-1; D gene: TRBD1; CDR3 protein: CASSWNDRGDHTEAFF; CDR3 DNA: TGCGCCAGCAGCTGGAACGACAGGGGAGATCACACTGAAGCTTTCTTT
J gene: TRBJ2-1; clone size: .; V gene: TRBV30; D gene: TRBD1; CDR3 protein: CAWSGGQGFYNEQFF; CDR3 DNA: TGTGCCTGGAGTGGAGGACAGGGGTTTTACAATGAGCAGTTCTTC
J gene: TRBJ2-1; clone size: many; V gene: TRBV7-9; D gene: .; CDR3 protein: CASSSRGTGEQFF; CDR3 DNA: TGTGCCAGCAGCTCAAGAGGCACCGGTGAGCAGTTCTTC
J gene: TRBJ2-2; clone size: many; V gene: TRBV11-2; D gene: .; CDR3 protein: CASHWGAPNTGELFF; CDR3 DNA: TGTGCCAGTCATTGGGGTGCCCCGAACACCGGGGAGCTGTTTTTT
J gene: TRBJ1-5; clone size: .; V gene: TRBV7-4; D gene: .; CDR3 protein: CATGEHGFSNQPQHF; CDR3 DNA: TGTGCCACCGGTGAACACGGTTTTAGCAATCAGCCCCAGCATTTT
J gene: TRBJ2-1; clone size: many; V gene: TRBV7-6; D gene: .; CDR3 protein: CASSPSGNEQFF; CDR3 DNA: TGTGCCAGCAGCCCCTCAGGCAATGAGCAGTTCTTC
J gene: TRBJ1-1; clone size: .; V gene: TRBV7-3; D gene: .; CDR3 protein: CASSLIGGPEVSEAFF; CDR3 DNA: TGTGCCAGCAGCTTAATTGGGGGTCCCGAAGTCTCTGAAGCTTTCTTT
J gene: TRBJ2-5; clone size: few; V gene: TRBV7-9; D gene: .; CDR3 protein: CASSLFPREETQYF; CDR3 DNA: TGTGCCAGCAGCTTATTCCCCAGGGAAGAGACCCAGTACTTC
J gene: TRBJ2-5; clone size: .; V gene: TRBV10-1; D gene: .; CDR3 protein: CATSPAGREQETQYF; CDR3 DNA: TGCGCCACCTCTCCGGCGGGACGGGAACAAGAGACCCAGTACTTC
J gene: TRBJ1-1; clone size: few; V gene: TRBV7-6; D gene: .; CDR3 protein: CASSLGNPAGSTEAFF; CDR3 DNA: TGTGCCAGCAGCTTAGGGAATCCCGCCGGTAGTACTGAAGCTTTCTTT